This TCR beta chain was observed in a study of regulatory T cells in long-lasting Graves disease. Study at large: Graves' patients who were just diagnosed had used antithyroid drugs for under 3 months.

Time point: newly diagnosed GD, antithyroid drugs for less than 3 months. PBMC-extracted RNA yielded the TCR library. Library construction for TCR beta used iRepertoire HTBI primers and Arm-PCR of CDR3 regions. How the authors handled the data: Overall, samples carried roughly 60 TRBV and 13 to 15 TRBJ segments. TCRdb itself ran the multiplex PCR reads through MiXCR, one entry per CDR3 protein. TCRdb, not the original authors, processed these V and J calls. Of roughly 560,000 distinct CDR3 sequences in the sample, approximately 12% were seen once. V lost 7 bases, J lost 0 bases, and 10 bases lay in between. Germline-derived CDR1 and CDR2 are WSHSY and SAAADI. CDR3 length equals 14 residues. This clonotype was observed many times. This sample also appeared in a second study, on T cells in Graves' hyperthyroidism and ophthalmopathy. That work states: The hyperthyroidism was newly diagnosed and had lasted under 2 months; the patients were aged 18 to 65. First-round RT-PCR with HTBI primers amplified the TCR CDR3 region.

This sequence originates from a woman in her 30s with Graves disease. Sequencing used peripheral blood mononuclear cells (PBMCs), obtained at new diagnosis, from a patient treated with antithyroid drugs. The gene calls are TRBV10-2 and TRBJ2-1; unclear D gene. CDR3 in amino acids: CASTDGNSYNEQFF. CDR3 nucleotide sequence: TGCGCCAGCACGGACGGAAACTCCTACAATGAGCAGTTCTTC.